The following is a TCR beta chain sequence with its context. Its antigen is unidentified. This CDR3 is built from 17 residues. V was clipped by 3 bases and J by 4 bases; unmatched bases: 13. The germline V gene has CDR1 SGDLS and CDR2 YYNGEE. This entry belongs to a study of cytomegalovirus exposure and HLA in healthy donors. General study points: Some segments of the V type, notably TRBV6-2 and TRBV6-3, were excluded as indistinguishable.

Use of 60 Vbeta and 13 Jbeta primers characterized the PCR. The data were produced by immunoSEQ multiplex PCR, yet TCRdb's version contains in-frame clones alone and is incomplete. The data contain some 190,000 clones, approximately 80% of them singletons. Source material: PBMCs. The sequence derives from a girl under 18 in good health and CMV-seropositive. The chain links TRBV9 to TRBJ1-2, with 9 positions matching TRBD1. CDR3: CASSGRHLPGQGYGYTF. DNA for the CDR3: TGTGCCAGCAGCGGCCGCCACCTCCCGGGACAGGGCTATGGCTACACCTTC.